This TCR beta chain is from a study of blood T cell repertoires in COVID-19. Study context: Samples of COVID-19 (acute and convalescent) were obtained from the United States, Italy and Spain. Sources were T cells, B-cell-depleted T cells, or PBMCs; the material itself was cDNA or gDNA.

Original methodology: Using reference gene primer amplification, nucleated cell counts were estimated. Data came from immunoSEQ multiplex PCR; TCRdb stores just in-frame clones and leaves some out. V and J calls and clone size are copied from that table; D and trimming were computed from the DNA. The sample carries about 160,000 clones, around 85% recorded once. CDR3 length: 16 residues. Germline V gene lookup returns CDR1 SGHAT and CDR2 FQNNGV. V was trimmed by 5 bases and J by 1 base, leaving 17 bases between them. This clone was seen more than once but under ten times. The receptor's source is a human donor with acute or convalescent COVID-19. The donor label of this sample is uncertain. This chain joins TRBV11-2 and TRBJ1-1; the D gene is possibly TRBD1 (6 bases). Input material: peripheral blood. As DNA, the CDR3 is TGTGCCAGCAGCCGTCGGGGGGCGAGGGGGAACACTGAAGCTTTCTTT. It translates to CASSRRGARGNTEAFF. The whole variable domain, remainder taken from reference TRBV11-2 and TRBJ1-1, is EAGVAQSPRYKIIEKRQSVAFWCNPISGHATLYWYQQILGQGPKLLIQFQNNGVVDDSQLPKDRFSAERLKGVDSTLKIQPAKLEDSAVYLCASSRRGARGNTEAFFGQGTRLTVV.